This TCR beta chain was observed in a study of T cell responses to AZD1222 COVID-19 vaccine. The germline V gene encodes CDR1 LGHNA and CDR2 YSLEER. V shed 5 bases and J 3 bases; nucleotides not matched to a gene: 12. The CDR3 is 18 residues long. The study, taken as a whole, reports: It was only after the peak T cell response that any repertoires were sampled. The donor cohort was predominantly white British with a female majority, and clonal diversity may have been underestimated. Nearly half of spike-specific TCRs reportedly target variant regions that are unmutated in the B.1.351 and B.1.1.7 variants.

The table came from immunoSEQ multiplex PCR; TCRdb's copy has only in-frame clones and leaves some out. The data show approximately 73,000 clones, 82% seen once. As concerns this clone: As yet, its antigen is unknown.

This chain links TRBV4-3 with TRBJ1-4; 10 nucleotides line up with TRBD1. The receptor was derived from an adult in good health. The material was peripheral blood, obtained on day 0 of AZD1222 vaccination. The CDR3: CASSMTGGGSRANEKLFF. As DNA, the CDR3 is TGCGCCAGCAGCATGACAGGGGGCGGGAGTAGGGCTAATGAAAAACTGTTTTTT.